A selection of T cell receptor beta chains follows, all from one sample in a study of T cell responses to AZD1222 COVID-19 vaccine. Measured with immunoSEQ multiplex PCR; TCRdb has only the in-frame clones, and not every one. The sample shows 85,000 to 90,000 clones, 88% of them seen only once. The material was peripheral blood, obtained on day 0 of MenACWY control vaccination. Receptor source: an adult in good health. CDR3s include the opening cysteine and the closing phenylalanine or tryptophan. Each record gives: V gene, D gene, CDR3 protein. A D gene is named only where the DNA matches it firmly.

V: TRBV4-3
D: NA
CDR3: CASSQVIGMNTEAFF

V: TRBV5-1
D: NA
CDR3: CASSTTGSNTGELFF

V: TRBV7-9
D: NA
CDR3: CASSLGQSRGYTF

V: TRBV23-1
D: TRBD1
CDR3: CASSQSGRGQNTEAFF

V: TRBV19
D: NA
CDR3: CASSIPGNTEAFF

V: TRBV5-5
D: TRBD1
CDR3: CASSHTAGTGGKDYGYTF

V: TRBV6-5
D: TRBD1
CDR3: CASSSPGQGYNEQFF

V: TRBV6-2/TRBV6-3
D: NA
CDR3: CASSYSVTATNEKLFF

V: TRBV28
D: NA
CDR3: CASSFFLRSYEQYF

V: TRBV28
D: NA
CDR3: CASVEPGLTDTQYF

V: TRBV2
D: TRBD1
CDR3: CASSEAGTGGVNYGYTF

V: TRBV3-1/TRBV3-2
D: NA
CDR3: CASSHSGQGSGTGELFF

V: TRBV4-3
D: NA
CDR3: CASSQAIREQPQHF

V: TRBV5-1
D: NA
CDR3: CASSRGGSSYNEQFF

V: TRBV6-1
D: NA
CDR3: CASSEARGQGSSEQFF

V: TRBV2
D: NA
CDR3: CASSDYGGTGANVLTF

V: TRBV3-1/TRBV3-2
D: NA
CDR3: CASSPGKGYGYTF

V: TRBV5-5
D: NA
CDR3: CASSLRGEGNQPQHF

V: TRBV2
D: NA
CDR3: CASSGPGDTEAFF

V: TRBV2
D: TRBD1
CDR3: CASTRGQGGTGELFF

V: TRBV4-2
D: NA
CDR3: CASSQDGDRSSYNEQFF

V: TRBV28
D: NA
CDR3: CASQTRNQPQHF

V: TRBV30
D: NA
CDR3: CAWSVIGARYGYTF

V: TRBV30
D: TRBD1
CDR3: CAWSQTGGEAFF

V: TRBV5-6
D: NA
CDR3: CASSLKRQKFYNEQFF